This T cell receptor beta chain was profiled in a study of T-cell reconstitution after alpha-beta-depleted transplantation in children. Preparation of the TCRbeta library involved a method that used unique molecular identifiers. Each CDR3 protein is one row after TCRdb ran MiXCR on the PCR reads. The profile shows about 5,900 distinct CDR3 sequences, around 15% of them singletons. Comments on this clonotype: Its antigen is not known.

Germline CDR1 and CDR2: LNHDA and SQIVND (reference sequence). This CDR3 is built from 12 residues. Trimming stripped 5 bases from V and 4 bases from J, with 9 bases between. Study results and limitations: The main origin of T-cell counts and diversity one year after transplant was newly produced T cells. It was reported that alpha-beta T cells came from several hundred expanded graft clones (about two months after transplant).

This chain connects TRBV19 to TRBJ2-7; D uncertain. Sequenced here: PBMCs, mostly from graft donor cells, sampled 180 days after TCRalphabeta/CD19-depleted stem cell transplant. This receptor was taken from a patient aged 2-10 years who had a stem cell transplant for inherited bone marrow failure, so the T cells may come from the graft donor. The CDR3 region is CASSFWGYEQYF. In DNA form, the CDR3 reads TGTGCCAGTAGTTTTTGGGGATACGAGCAGTACTTC.